The sequence of this T cell receptor beta chain was determined in a study of molecular identifiers for immune sequencing clone quantification. V was clipped by 0 bases and J by 2 bases, with 23 bases between them. This CDR3 is built from 19 residues. Germline CDR1 reads GTSNPN; CDR2 reads SVGIG (reference sequence). Sorting selected naive CD8 T cells with a CD8+CD4-CCR7+CD45RA+ phenotype. Points on this clonotype: Possible read error: a much larger clone is one base away.

Via MiXCR, TCRdb re-called the PCR reads, giving one row per CDR3 protein. The repertoire includes just under 650,000 distinct CDR3 sequences, 15% to 20% of them detected once, and about 0.9% sits in the top ten. The genes are TRBV30 and TRBJ1-5; no definite D call. The TCR was taken from a human donor in good health. Some libraries in this study had Jurkat cell RNA spiked in. Specimen: naive CD8+ T cells from blood, with Jurkat cell RNA spiked in. The subset denotes: FACS-sorted CD8+CD4-CCR7+CD45RA+ naive T cells. The CDR3 protein is CAWSVSTRRVLEGNQPQHF. The CDR3 DNA reads TGTGCCTGGAGTGTGTCAACAAGGCGAGTATTGGAGGGCAATCAGCCCCAGCATTTT. The whole variable domain, remainder taken from reference TRBV30 and TRBJ1-5, is SQTIHQWPATLVQPVGSPLSLECTVEGTSNPNLYWYRQAAGRGLQLLFYSVGIGQISSEVPQNLSASRPQDRQFILSSKKLLLSDSGFYLCAWSVSTRRVLEGNQPQHFGDGTRLSIL.